This is a list of T cell receptor beta chains from one sample in a study of graft-versus-host responses after intestinal transplantation. These TCRs are of unknown antigen specificity. This table comes from immunoSEQ multiplex PCR, and its TCRdb copy is limited to in-frame clones, with some not included. Counted here are about 89,000 clones, approximately 94% occurring once; the ten biggest clones make up 2% to 2.5%. The sequenced sample was unstimulated CD8+ T cells sorted from spleen or lymph node cells, obtained before intestinal transplant. These receptors were collected from a human donor who received an intestinal transplant. Each CDR3 is given with its conserved first and last residue. The D gene is left open where the match is weak. The size entry is marked missing in some rows and otherwise reads once, few, many or a size class.

size,J,D,V,CDR3,DNA
-,TRBJ2-1,TRBD2,TRBV12-5,CASGPVAGGYNEQFF,TGTGCTAGTGGTCCTGTAGCGGGGGGCTACAATGAGCAGTTCTTC
-,TRBJ2-1,-,TRBV7-7,CASSHPDKTGEQFF,TGTGCCAGCAGTCACCCGGACAAGACGGGTGAGCAGTTCTTC
once,TRBJ1-2,-,TRBV9,CASSGLINGYTF,TGTGCCAGCAGCGGACTAATTAATGGCTACACCTTC
-,TRBJ2-1,-,TRBV14,CASSPRGAGYEQFF,TGTGCCAGCAGCCCCAGGGGAGCGGGGTATGAGCAGTTCTTC
-,TRBJ1-3,-,TRBV4-1,CASSLLGGNTIYF,TGCGCCAGCAGCCTCCTCGGAGGGAACACCATATATTTT
-,TRBJ1-4,-,TRBV15,CATSRVIGATNEKLFF,TGTGCCACCAGCAGAGTCATCGGAGCAACTAATGAAAAACTGTTTTTT
-,TRBJ2-2,-,TRBV19,CAVTGNTGELFF,TGTGCCGTTACAGGGAACACCGGGGAGCTGTTTTTT
-,TRBJ2-4,-,TRBV19,CASSIPLAKNIQYF,TGTGCCAGTAGTATCCCGTTAGCCAAAAACATTCAGTACTTC
-,TRBJ2-7,TRBD2,TRBV29-1,CSVVRLAATYEQYF,TGCAGCGTGGTTAGACTAGCGGCTACCTACGAGCAGTACTTC
-,TRBJ1-5,TRBD1,TRBV6-1,CASSESRYRGINQPQHF,TGTGCCAGCAGTGAATCGAGGTACAGGGGAATCAATCAGCCCCAGCATTTT
-,TRBJ1-1,-,TRBV19,CASTPGPTLNTEAFF,TGTGCCAGTACCCCGGGTCCTACCTTGAACACTGAAGCTTTCTTT
-,TRBJ1-2,TRBD1,TRBV27,CASSPLTGSGYTF,TGTGCCAGCAGTCCCCTGACAGGGTCTGGCTACACCTTC
-,TRBJ2-1,TRBD2,TRBV7-2,CASSLSLAVTYNEQFF,TGTGCCAGCAGCTTAAGTCTAGCGGTTACCTACAATGAGCAGTTCTTC
-,TRBJ2-5,-,TRBV29-1,CSVFQGETQYF,TGCAGCGTTTTTCAGGGAGAGACCCAGTACTTC
-,TRBJ1-5,-,TRBV29-1,CSTLEGVADNQPQHF,TGCAGCACTCTCGAGGGGGTGGCGGACAATCAGCCCCAGCATTTT
-,TRBJ2-5,-,TRBV9,CASSVGSQTVSETQYF,TGTGCCAGCAGCGTAGGATCCCAGACAGTCTCAGAGACCCAGTACTTC
-,TRBJ1-5,-,TRBV13,CASSLRGYGNQPQHF,TGTGCCAGCAGCTTAAGGGGTTATGGCAATCAGCCCCAGCATTTT
-,TRBJ2-3,TRBD2,TRBV27,CASSFGGGATDTQYF,TGTGCCAGCAGTTTCGGCGGGGGGGCCACAGATACGCAGTATTTT
-,TRBJ1-4,TRBD1,TRBV11-2,CASSFPGTGDEKLFF,TGTGCCAGCAGCTTCCCCGGGACAGGGGACGAAAAACTGTTTTTT
-,TRBJ1-1,TRBD1,TRBV4-3,CASSQDKGAGTEAFF,TGCGCCAGCAGCCAAGATAAGGGGGCAGGAACTGAAGCTTTCTTT
once,TRBJ1-2,-,TRBV30,CAWSGGGGLVDYGYTF,TGTGCCTGGAGCGGGGGCGGGGGCCTGGTGGACTATGGCTACACCTTC
-,TRBJ2-3,-,TRBV4-3,CASSQRGDTQYF,TGCGCCAGCAGCCAGAGGGGGGATACGCAGTATTTT
-,TRBJ1-4,-,TRBV7-8,CASSLLSAAANEKLFF,TGTGCCAGCAGCCTACTATCGGCCGCAGCTAATGAAAAACTGTTTTTT
-,TRBJ2-3,-,TRBV1,CTSSQWDRGRIADTQYF,TGCACCAGCAGCCAGTGGGACAGGGGGCGGATAGCAGATACGCAGTATTTT
-,TRBJ1-2,-,TRBV5-5,CASSWGGTNYGYTF,TGTGCCAGCAGCTGGGGAGGCACGAACTATGGCTACACCTTC